This entry features one T cell receptor (beta chain) sequence. Antigen specificity is unknown. The sample originates from a study of shared clonotypes between healthy human individuals. Looking at the study overall: There were three CD4 naive, three CD4 memory, two CD8 naive and one CD8 memory plates per donor.

This CDR3 has 14 amino acids. Looked up from germline, CDR1 is MNHEY and CDR2 is SMNVEV (reference sequence). V was pared by 2 bases and J by 6 bases, with 12 bases between. General study points: In a few donors, around 5% of naive CD4 clonotypes appeared in common. Estimated richness values were generally larger in naive subsets than in memory subsets.

Once extracted for a subset, genomic DNA was divided evenly among several immunoSEQ plates. TCRdb keeps only in-frame clones here, not all; method: immunoSEQ multiplex PCR. The sample yields more than 1.2 million clones, approximately 98.5% seen once. What was sequenced was naive CD4+ T cells sorted from blood. As to subset: CD45RA+ positively selected. This chain uses TRBV27 with TRBJ2-3; weak D call: TRBD1 (6 bases). The source of this sequence is a man aged 25 to 45 in good health. In DNA form, the CDR3 reads TGTGCCAGCAGTTTAAACAGGGTTTTCGATACGCAGTATTTT. This sequence encodes CASSLNRVFDTQYF.